This TCR beta chain is drawn from a study of breast tumors, draining lymph nodes, adjacent tissues. This clonotype came up many times. Its antigen is unidentified. Broader study findings: Tumor repertoires ranked between lymph nodes and nontumor tissue in diversity, with V and J gene preferences. Data only fit, rather than demonstrated, lymph node origin of most tumor T cells. Compared with basal-like, luminal-like tumors shared significantly more repertoire with nontumor tissue.

One entry per CDR3 protein results from TCRdb running MiXCR on the multiplex PCR reads. The table includes about 230,000 distinct CDR3 sequences, about 30% detected once. This CDR3 comprises 15 residues. CDR1 and CDR2 (germline): LGHNA, YNFKEQ. The germline V and J ends were trimmed by 0 bases and 2 bases, with 9 bases remaining between them. Breast cancer patients provided tissue from their axillary draining lymph nodes. Sequencing was done on a sample of axillary lymph node tissue. This sequence originates from a female donor with breast cancer. Some clones in this sample may be carry-over from other donors' samples. The chain recombines TRBV4-2 with TRBJ2-3; a possible D gene is TRBD2 (5 bases). The CDR3 is CASSQDGLFTDTQYF. CDR3 sequence (DNA): TGTGCCAGCAGCCAAGATGGACTTTTCACAGATACGCAGTATTTT.